This is a list of T cell receptor beta chains from one sample in a study of OX40 agonist ivuxolimab in advanced cancers. Sequenced by immunoSEQ multiplex PCR; TCRdb stores in-frame clones only, minus some. This sample carries around 31,000 clones, approximately 91% of them seen once, and the ten largest clones take roughly 58%. The sequencing used CD4+ or CD8+ T cells sorted from blood, collected in a trial of the OX40 agonist ivuxolimab. Every receptor here comes from an adult with an advanced solid tumor such as melanoma, head and neck, liver or kidney cancer. CDR3s include the opening cysteine and the closing phenylalanine or tryptophan. Each record gives: D gene, V gene, clone size, J gene, CDR3 DNA, CDR3 protein. A D gene is named only where the DNA matches it firmly. Expanded clones are given a class, and other clones once, few, many or no size at all.

D gene: NA
V gene: TRBV6-6
clone size: once
J gene: TRBJ2-5
CDR3 DNA: TGTGCCAGCAGTTACTCGCAGGGACCAGAGACCCAGTACTTC
CDR3 protein: CASSYSQGPETQYF

D gene: TRBD2
V gene: TRBV30
clone size: NA
J gene: TRBJ2-5
CDR3 DNA: TGTGCCTGGACCTACTCTCGGGGGGGGGAGACCCAGTACTTC
CDR3 protein: CAWTYSRGGETQYF

D gene: NA
V gene: TRBV9
clone size: NA
J gene: TRBJ2-3
CDR3 DNA: TGTGCCAGCAGCCGGGAGGCAGGGGAAACAGATACGCAGTATTTT
CDR3 protein: CASSREAGETDTQYF

D gene: TRBD1
V gene: TRBV29-1
clone size: NA
J gene: TRBJ2-2
CDR3 DNA: TGCAGCGTTGTTACAGGGGTCGGGACCGGGGAGCTGTTTTTT
CDR3 protein: CSVVTGVGTGELFF

D gene: NA
V gene: TRBV28
clone size: NA
J gene: TRBJ2-5
CDR3 DNA: TGTGCCAGCAGCCTTGGACAGAGAAGAGGGACCCAGTACTTC
CDR3 protein: CASSLGQRRGTQYF

D gene: TRBD1
V gene: TRBV27
clone size: NA
J gene: TRBJ1-6
CDR3 DNA: TGTGCCAGCAGGACCCTCACGACAGGGAATAATTCACCCCTCCACTTT
CDR3 protein: CASRTLTTGNNSPLHF

D gene: NA
V gene: TRBV7-9
clone size: NA
J gene: TRBJ2-2
CDR3 DNA: TGTGCCAGCAGCTCTTGGAACACCGGGGAGCTGTTTTTT
CDR3 protein: CASSSWNTGELFF

D gene: NA
V gene: TRBV7-9
clone size: NA
J gene: TRBJ2-1
CDR3 DNA: TGTGCCAGCAGCTTAGAACTAGAGGGATGGAATGAGCAGTTCTTC
CDR3 protein: CASSLELEGWNEQFF

D gene: TRBD1
V gene: TRBV7-9
clone size: few
J gene: TRBJ1-1
CDR3 DNA: TGTGCCAGCAGCTTAATTCCGGGACAGGGGTCAGGAAACACTGAAGCTTTCTTT
CDR3 protein: CASSLIPGQGSGNTEAFF

D gene: NA
V gene: TRBV21-1
clone size: NA
J gene: TRBJ2-7
CDR3 DNA: TGTGCCAGCAGCAAAGTAGCGGGACTGATGAGCTCCTACGAGCAGTACTTC
CDR3 protein: CASSKVAGLMSSYEQYF

D gene: TRBD1
V gene: TRBV15
clone size: NA
J gene: TRBJ2-7
CDR3 DNA: TGTGCCACCAGCAGGGAGGACAGGGGAAAATTTCGGGAGCAGTACTTC
CDR3 protein: CATSREDRGKFREQYF

D gene: NA
V gene: TRBV7-9
clone size: NA
J gene: TRBJ2-7
CDR3 DNA: TGTGCCAGCAGCTTACTGGACAGTTCGTACGAGCAGTACTTC
CDR3 protein: CASSLLDSSYEQYF

D gene: TRBD2
V gene: TRBV7-2
clone size: once
J gene: TRBJ2-7
CDR3 DNA: TGTGCCAGCAGCTTTGCTAGCGGGGGGTACGAGCAGTACTTC
CDR3 protein: CASSFASGGYEQYF

D gene: NA
V gene: TRBV6-5
clone size: NA
J gene: TRBJ2-3
CDR3 DNA: TGTGCCAGCAGTTACGGCCCCACAGATACGCAGTATTTT
CDR3 protein: CASSYGPTDTQYF

D gene: NA
V gene: TRBV2
clone size: NA
J gene: TRBJ2-3
CDR3 DNA: TGTGCCAGCAGGTACGGGACTGGGACCTCAGATACGCAGTATTTT
CDR3 protein: CASRYGTGTSDTQYF

D gene: NA
V gene: TRBV28
clone size: NA
J gene: TRBJ2-3
CDR3 DNA: TGTGCCAGCAGTTCCGTCCTCCGGGACGGCACAGATACGCAGTATTTT
CDR3 protein: CASSSVLRDGTDTQYF